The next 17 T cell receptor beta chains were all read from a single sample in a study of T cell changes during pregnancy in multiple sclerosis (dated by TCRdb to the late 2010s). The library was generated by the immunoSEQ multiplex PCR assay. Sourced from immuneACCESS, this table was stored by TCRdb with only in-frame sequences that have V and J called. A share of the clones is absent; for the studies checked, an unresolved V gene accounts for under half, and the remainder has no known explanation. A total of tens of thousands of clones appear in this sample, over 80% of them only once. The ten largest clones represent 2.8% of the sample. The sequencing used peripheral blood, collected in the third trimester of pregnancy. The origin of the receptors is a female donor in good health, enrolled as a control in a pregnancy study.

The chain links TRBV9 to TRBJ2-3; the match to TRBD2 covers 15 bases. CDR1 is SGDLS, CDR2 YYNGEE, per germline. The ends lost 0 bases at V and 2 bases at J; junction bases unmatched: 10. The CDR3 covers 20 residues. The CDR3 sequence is CASSVDRWTSGRANTDTQYF. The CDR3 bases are TGTGCCAGCAGCGTAGATCGGTGGACTAGCGGGAGGGCGAACACAGATACGCAGTATTTT.

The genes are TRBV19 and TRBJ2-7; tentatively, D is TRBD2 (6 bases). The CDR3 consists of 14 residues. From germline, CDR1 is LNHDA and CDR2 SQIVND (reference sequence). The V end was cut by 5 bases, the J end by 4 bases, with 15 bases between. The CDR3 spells CASSAGPGEYEQYF. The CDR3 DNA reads TGTGCCAGTAGTGCGGGCCCGGGGGAATACGAGCAGTACTTC.

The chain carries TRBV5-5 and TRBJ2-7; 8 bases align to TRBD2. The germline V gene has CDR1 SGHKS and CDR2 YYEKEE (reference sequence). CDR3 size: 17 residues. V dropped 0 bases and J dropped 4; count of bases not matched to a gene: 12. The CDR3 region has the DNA TGTGCCAGCAGCTTGGTACCATCCATAAGCGGGAGTTACGAGCAGTACTTC. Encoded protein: CASSLVPSISGSYEQYF.

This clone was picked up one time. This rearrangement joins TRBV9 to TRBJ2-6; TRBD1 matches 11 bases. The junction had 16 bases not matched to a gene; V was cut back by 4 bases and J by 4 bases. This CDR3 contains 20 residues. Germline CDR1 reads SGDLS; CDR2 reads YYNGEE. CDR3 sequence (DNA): TGTGCCAGCAGCACGGGACAGGGGGGAATCATTTCGAGCGGGGCCAACGTCCTGACTTTC. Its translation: CASSTGQGGIISSGANVLTF.

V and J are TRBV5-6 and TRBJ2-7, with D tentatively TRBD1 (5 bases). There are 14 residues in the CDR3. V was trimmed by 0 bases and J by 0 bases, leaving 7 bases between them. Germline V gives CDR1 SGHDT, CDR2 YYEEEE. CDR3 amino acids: CASSLVDSSYEQYF. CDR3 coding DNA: TGTGCCAGCAGCTTGGTCGACAGCTCCTACGAGCAGTACTTC. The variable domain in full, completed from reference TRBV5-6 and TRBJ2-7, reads DAGVTQSPTHLIKTRGQQVTLRCSPKSGHDTVSWYQQALGQGPQFIFQYYEEEERQRGNFPDRFSGHQFPNYSSELNVNALLLGDSALYLCASSLVDSSYEQYFGPGTRLTVT.

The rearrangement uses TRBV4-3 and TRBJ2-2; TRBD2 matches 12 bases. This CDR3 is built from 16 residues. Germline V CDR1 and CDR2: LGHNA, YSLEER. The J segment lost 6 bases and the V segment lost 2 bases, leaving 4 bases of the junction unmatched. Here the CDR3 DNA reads TGCGCCAGCAGCCAACGACTAGCGGGAGAATCCGGGGAGCTGTTTTTT. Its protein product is CASSQRLAGESGELFF.

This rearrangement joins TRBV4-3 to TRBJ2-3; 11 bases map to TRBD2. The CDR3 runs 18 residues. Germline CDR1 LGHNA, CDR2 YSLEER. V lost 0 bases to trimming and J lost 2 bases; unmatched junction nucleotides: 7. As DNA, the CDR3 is TGCGCCAGCAGCCAAGACCTGACTAGCGGGACCCACACAGATACGCAGTATTTT. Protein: CASSQDLTSGTHTDTQYF.

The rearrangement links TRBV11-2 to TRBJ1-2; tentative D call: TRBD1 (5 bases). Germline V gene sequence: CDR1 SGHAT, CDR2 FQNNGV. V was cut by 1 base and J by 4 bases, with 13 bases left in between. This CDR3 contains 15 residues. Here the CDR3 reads CASSLVGGRGYGYTF. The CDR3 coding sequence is TGTGCCAGCAGCTTAGTTGGGGGGAGAGGCTATGGCTACACCTTC.

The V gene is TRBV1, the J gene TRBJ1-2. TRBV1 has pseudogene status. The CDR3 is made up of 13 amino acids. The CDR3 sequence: CTKTAQEGYGYTF. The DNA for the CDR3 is TGCACCAAGACAGCCCAGGAGGGCTATGGCTACACCTTC.

CDR3 in amino acids: CASSLNRNSGGSDTQYF. CDR3 sequence (DNA): TGTGCCAGCAGCTTAAACCGGAATAGCGGGGGATCGGATACGCAGTATTTT. The chain uses TRBV7-9 and TRBJ2-3; 9 bases fit TRBD2. V gave up 2 bases and J gave up 6 bases; unmatched junction bases: 12. Germline V lookup: CDR1 SEHNR, CDR2 FQNEAQ (reference sequence). The CDR3 loop spans 17 amino acids.

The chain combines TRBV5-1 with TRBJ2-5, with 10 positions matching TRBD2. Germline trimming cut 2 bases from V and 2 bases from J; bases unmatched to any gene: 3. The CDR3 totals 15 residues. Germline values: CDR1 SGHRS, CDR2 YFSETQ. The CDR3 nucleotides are TGCGCCAGCAGCTTTGGACTAGCGGATCAAGAGACCCAGTACTTC. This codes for CASSFGLADQETQYF.

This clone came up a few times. This CDR3 reads CATARGGGFEQYF. CDR3 bases: TGTGCCACCGCTCGGGGAGGGGGATTCGAGCAGTACTTC. The J gene is TRBJ2-7, the V gene TRBV27; a possible D gene is TRBD2 (7 bases). Trimming pared 10 bases from V and 6 bases from J, leaving 19 bases between. This CDR3 comprises 13 residues. Germline V CDR1 and CDR2: MNHEY, SMNVEV (reference sequence).

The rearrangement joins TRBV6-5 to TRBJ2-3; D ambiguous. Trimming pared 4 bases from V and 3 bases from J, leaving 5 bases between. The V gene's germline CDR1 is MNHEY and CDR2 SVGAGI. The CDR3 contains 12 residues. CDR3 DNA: TGTGCCAGCAGTTCCCCTACAGATACGCAGTATTTT. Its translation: CASSSPTDTQYF.

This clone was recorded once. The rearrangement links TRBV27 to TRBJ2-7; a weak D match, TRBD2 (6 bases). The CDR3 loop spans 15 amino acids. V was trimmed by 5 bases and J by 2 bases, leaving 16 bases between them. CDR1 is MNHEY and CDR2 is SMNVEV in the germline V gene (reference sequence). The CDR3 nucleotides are TGTGCCAGCAGTATGGGGGGTAGCGGACCCTACGAGCAGTACTTC. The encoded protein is CASSMGGSGPYEQYF.

The CDR3 DNA reads as TGTGCCAGCAGCTGGGACATCAATCAGCCCCAGCATTTT. This translates into CASSWDINQPQHF. This chain uses TRBV7-6 with TRBJ1-5; possible D gene TRBD1, 6 bases. V was shortened by 4 bases and J by 3 bases, with 7 bases between the two germline ends. The CDR3 has 13 amino acids. Germline V lookup: CDR1 SGHVS, CDR2 FNYEAQ.

Written as DNA, the CDR3 is TGTGCCAGCAGTGACGAGACAGGCGATGAGCAGTTCTTC. Translation: CASSDETGDEQFF. The rearrangement joins TRBV6-4 to TRBJ2-1; TRBD1 might be the D (6 bases). The CDR3 sequence is 13 residues long. The germline CDR1 and CDR2 sequences are MRHNA and SNTAGT. Trimming removed 2 bases at V and 8 bases at J, with 10 bases between.

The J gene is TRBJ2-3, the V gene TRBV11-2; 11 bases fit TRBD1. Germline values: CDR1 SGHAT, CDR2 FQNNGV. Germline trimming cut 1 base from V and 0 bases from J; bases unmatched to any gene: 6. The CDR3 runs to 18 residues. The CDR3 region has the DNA TGTGCCAGCAGCTTAGTAGGACAGGGGGCCTATAGCACAGATACGCAGTATTTT. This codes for CASSLVGQGAYSTDTQYF.